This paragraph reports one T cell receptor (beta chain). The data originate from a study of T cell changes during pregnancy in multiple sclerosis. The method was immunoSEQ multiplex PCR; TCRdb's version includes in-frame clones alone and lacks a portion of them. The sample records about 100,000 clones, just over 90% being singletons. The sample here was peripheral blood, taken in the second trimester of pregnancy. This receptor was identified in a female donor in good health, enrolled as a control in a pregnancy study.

Written as DNA, the CDR3 is TGTGCCAGTAGTATAGATCGCGGCGGATCCACCGGGGAGCTGTTTTTT. Translated, it gives CASSIDRGGSTGELFF. The rearrangement joins TRBV19 to TRBJ2-2; D is unresolved. The CDR3 runs to 16 residues. V lost 0 bases and J lost 4, with 12 bases in between. Germline loops: CDR1 LNHDA, CDR2 SQIVND (reference sequence).